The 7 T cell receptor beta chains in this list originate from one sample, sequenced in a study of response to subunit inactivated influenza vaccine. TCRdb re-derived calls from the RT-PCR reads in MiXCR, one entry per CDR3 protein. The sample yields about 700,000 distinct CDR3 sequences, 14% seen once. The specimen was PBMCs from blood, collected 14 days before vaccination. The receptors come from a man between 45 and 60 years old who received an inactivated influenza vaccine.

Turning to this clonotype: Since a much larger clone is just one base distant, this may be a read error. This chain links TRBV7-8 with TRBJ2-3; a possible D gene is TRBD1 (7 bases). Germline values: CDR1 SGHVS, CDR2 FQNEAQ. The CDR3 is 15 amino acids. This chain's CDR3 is CANSWGRGVTDTQYF. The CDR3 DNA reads TGTGCCAACAGCTGGGGCAGGGGGGTTACAGATACGCAGTATTTT.

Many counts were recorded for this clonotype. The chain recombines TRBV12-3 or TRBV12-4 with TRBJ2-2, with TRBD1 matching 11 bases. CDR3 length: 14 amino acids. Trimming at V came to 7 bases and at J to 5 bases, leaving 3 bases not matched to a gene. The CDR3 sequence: CASTRDRGTGELFF. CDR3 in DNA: TGTGCCAGCACCCGGGACAGGGGGACCGGGGAGCTGTTTTTT.

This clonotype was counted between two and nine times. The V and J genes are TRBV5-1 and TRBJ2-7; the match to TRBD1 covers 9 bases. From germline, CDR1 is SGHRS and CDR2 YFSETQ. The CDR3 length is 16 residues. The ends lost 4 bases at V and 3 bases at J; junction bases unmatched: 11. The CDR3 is CASSPAPGQGSYEQYF. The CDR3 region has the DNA TGCGCCAGCAGCCCGGCTCCGGGACAGGGAAGCTACGAGCAGTACTTC.

The CDR3, as DNA: TGTGCCAGCAGCTTAGGCAGGGGTCATAGGTCCCACGAGCAGTACTTC. It translates to CASSLGRGHRSHEQYF. The genes are TRBV7-2 and TRBJ2-7, with TRBD1 as a possible D gene (6 bases). The CDR3 consists of 16 residues. Germline assignment: CDR1 SGHTA and CDR2 FQGNSA. Deletions cut 1 base from V and 5 bases from J, with 18 bases between.

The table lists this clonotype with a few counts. The CDR3 DNA reads as TGCAGCGTAAGGACAGGGTTCTACGAGCAGTACTTC. Amino acids: CSVRTGFYEQYF. The V call is TRBV29-1, the J call TRBJ2-7; 8 nucleotides agree with TRBD1. Germline V gene lookup returns CDR1 SQVTM and CDR2 ANQGSEA. The CDR3 loop spans 12 amino acids. The V and J ends lost 6 bases and 3 bases, in that order; junction bases with no gene match: 4.

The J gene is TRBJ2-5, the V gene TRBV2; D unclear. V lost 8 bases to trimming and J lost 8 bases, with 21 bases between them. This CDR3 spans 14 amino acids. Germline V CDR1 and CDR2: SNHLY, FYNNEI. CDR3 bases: TGTGCCAGCGTAAACCAAGCCCCCCCAGGAACCCAGTACTTC. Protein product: CASVNQAPPGTQYF.

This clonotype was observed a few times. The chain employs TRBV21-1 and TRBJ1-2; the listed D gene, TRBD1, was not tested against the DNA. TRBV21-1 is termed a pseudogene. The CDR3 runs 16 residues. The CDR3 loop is CASSKDESSSLYGYTF. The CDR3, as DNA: TGTGCCAGCAGCAAAGACGAAAGTTCGTCCCTCTATGGCTACACCTTC.